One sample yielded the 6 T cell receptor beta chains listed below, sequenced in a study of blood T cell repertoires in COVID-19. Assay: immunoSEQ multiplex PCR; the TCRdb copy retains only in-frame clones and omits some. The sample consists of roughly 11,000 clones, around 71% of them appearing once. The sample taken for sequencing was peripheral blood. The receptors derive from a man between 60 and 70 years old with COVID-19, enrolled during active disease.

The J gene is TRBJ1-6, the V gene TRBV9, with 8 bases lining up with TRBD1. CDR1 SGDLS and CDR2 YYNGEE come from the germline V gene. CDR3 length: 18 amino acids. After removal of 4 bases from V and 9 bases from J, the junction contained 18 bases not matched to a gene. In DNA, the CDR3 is TGTGCCAGCAGCCCACAAGTTACGACAGGGGCCGGGAGTTCACCCCTCCACTTT. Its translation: CASSPQVTTGAGSSPLHF.

CDR3 region: CASSDGGGAQETQYF. Here the CDR3 DNA reads TGCGCCAGCAGTGATGGCGGGGGGGCCCAAGAGACCCAGTACTTC. The chain recombines TRBV10-2 with TRBJ2-5; 9 nucleotides agree with TRBD2. CDR1 and CDR2 (germline): WSHSY, SAAADI. The CDR3 has 15 residues. V trimming: 3 bases; J trimming: 1 base; junction bases outside the gene matches: 3.

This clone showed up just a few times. DNA of the CDR3: TGTGCCAGCAGCCAAGGGCCCCCTAGCGGGAGTTACGATGAGCAGTTCTTC. Its protein is CASSQGPPSGSYDEQFF. The chain carries TRBV4-2 and TRBJ2-1, with 10 nucleotides matching TRBD2. Germline CDR1 reads LGHNA; CDR2 reads YNFKEQ. The V gene end was trimmed by 1 base and the J gene end by 8 bases; junction bases not matched to a gene: 11. The CDR3 runs 17 residues.

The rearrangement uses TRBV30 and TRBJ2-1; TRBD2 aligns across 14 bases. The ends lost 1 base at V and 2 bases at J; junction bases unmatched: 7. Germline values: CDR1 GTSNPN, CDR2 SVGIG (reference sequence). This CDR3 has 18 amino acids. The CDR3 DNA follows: TGTGCCTGGAGTGGACTAGCGGGAGGGTCCCGGGCCTACAATGAGCAGTTCTTC. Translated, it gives CAWSGLAGGSRAYNEQFF.

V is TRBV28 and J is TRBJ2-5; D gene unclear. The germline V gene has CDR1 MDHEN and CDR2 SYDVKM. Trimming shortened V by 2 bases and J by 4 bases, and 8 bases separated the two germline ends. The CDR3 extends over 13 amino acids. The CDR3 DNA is TGTGCCAGCAGTTTAGTTTCGGGAGAGACCCAGTACTTC. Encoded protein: CASSLVSGETQYF.

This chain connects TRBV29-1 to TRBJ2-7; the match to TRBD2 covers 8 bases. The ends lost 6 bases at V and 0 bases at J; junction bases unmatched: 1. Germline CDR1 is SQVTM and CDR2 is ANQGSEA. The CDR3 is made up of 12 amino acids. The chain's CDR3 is CSVGTSSYEQYF. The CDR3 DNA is TGCAGCGTCGGGACTAGCTCCTACGAGCAGTACTTC.